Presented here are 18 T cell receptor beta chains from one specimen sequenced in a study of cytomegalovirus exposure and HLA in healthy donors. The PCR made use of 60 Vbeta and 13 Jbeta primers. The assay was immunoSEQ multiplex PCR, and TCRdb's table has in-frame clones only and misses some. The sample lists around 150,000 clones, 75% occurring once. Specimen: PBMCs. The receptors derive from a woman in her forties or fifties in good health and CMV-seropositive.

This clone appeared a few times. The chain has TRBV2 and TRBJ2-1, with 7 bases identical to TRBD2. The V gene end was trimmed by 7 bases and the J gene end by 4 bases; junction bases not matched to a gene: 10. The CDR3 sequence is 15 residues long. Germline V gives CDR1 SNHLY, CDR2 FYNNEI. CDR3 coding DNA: TGTGCCAGCACCGTAAACCTCGGGGGGTACAATGAGCAGTTCTTC. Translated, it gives CASTVNLGGYNEQFF.

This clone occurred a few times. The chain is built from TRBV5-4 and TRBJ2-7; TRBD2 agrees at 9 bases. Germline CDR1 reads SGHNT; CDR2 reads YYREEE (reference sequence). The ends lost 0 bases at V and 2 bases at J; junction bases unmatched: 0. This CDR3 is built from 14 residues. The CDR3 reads CASSLERGAYEQYF. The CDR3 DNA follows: TGTGCCAGCAGCTTGGAGCGGGGGGCCTACGAGCAGTACTTC.

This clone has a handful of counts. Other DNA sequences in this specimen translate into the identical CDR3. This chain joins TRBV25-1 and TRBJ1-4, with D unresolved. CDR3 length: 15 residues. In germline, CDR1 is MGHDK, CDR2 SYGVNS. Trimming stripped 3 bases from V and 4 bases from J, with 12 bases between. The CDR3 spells CASSESYRVNEKLFF. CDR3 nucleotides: TGTGCCAGCAGTGAGTCTTATCGGGTTAATGAAAAACTGTTTTTT.

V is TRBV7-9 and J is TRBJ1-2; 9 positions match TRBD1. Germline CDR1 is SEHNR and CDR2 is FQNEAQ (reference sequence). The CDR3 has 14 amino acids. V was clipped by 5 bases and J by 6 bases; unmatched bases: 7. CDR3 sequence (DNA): TGTGCCAGCAGCAGGGGACAGGGAGGCGATGGCTACACCTTC. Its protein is CASSRGQGGDGYTF.

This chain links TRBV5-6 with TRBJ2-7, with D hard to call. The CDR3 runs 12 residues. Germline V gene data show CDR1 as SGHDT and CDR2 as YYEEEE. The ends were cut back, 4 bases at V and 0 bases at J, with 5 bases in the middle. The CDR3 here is CASSPSSYEQYF. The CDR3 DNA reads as TGTGCCAGCAGCCCTAGCTCCTACGAGCAGTACTTC.

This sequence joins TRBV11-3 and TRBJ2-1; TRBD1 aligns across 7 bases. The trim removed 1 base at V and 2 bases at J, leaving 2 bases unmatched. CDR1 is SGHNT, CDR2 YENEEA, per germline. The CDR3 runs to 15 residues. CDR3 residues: CASSLGTGTYNEQFF. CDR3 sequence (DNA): TGTGCCAGCAGCTTAGGGACAGGAACCTACAATGAGCAGTTCTTC. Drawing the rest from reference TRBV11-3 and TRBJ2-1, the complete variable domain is EAGVVQSPRYKIIEKKQPVAFWCNPISGHNTLYWYLQNLGQGPELLIRYENEEAVDDSQLPKDRFSAERLKGVDSTLKIQPAELGDSAVYLCASSLGTGTYNEQFFGPGTRLTVL.

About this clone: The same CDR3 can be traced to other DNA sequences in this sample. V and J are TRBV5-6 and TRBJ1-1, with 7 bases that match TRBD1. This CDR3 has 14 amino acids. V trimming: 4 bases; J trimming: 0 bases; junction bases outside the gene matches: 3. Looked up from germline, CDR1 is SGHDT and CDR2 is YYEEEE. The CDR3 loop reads CASSTGQLNTEAFF. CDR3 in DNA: TGTGCCAGCAGCACGGGACAGTTGAACACTGAAGCTTTCTTT.

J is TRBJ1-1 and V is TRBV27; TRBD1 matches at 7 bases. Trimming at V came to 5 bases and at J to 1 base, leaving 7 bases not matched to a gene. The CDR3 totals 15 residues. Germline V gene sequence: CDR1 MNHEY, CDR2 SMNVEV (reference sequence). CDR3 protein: CASSPWDRPNTEAFF. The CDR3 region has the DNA TGTGCCAGCAGTCCCTGGGACAGACCGAACACTGAAGCTTTCTTT.

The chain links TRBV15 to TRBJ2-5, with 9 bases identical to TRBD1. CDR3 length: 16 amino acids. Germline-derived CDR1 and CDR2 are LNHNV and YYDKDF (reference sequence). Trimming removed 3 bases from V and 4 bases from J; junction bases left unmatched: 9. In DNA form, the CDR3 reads TGTGCCACCAGCAGGAACCGCCCACAGGGGGCAGAGACCCAGTACTTC. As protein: CATSRNRPQGAETQYF.

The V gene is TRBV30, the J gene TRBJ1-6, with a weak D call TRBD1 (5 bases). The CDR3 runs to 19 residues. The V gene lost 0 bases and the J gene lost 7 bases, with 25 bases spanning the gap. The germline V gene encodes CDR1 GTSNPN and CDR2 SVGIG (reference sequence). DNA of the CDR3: TGTGCCTGGAGTGTACGACGCCAGGGTCCCGGTAGGCGAAATTCACCCCTCCACTTT. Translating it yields CAWSVRRQGPGRRNSPLHF.

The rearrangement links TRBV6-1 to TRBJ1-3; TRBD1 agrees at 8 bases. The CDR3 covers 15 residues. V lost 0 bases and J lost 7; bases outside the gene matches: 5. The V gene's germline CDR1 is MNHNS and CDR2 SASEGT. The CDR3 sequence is CASSEADRVRNTIYF. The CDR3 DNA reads TGTGCCAGCAGTGAAGCGGACAGGGTACGGAACACCATATATTTT.

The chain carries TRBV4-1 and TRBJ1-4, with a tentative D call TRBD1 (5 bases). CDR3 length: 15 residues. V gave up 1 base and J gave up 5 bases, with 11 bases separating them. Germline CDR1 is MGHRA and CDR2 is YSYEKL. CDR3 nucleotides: TGCGCCAGCAGCCAAGGGGGGGTAGGAAATGAAAAACTGTTTTTT. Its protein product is CASSQGGVGNEKLFF.

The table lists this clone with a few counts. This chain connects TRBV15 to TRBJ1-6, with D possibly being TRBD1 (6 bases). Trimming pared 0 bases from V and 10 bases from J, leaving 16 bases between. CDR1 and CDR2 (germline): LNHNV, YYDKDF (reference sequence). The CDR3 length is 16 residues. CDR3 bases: TGTGCCACCAGCAGAGAGCGGAGGGGGGGAGGGTCACCCCTCCACTTT. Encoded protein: CATSRERRGGGSPLHF.

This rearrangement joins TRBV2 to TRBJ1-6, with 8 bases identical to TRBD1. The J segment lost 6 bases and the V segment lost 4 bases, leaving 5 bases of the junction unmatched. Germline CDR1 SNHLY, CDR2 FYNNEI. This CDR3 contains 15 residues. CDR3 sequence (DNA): TGTGCCAGCAGTGTGGACAGGGCGCCTAATTCACCCCTCCACTTT. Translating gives CASSVDRAPNSPLHF.

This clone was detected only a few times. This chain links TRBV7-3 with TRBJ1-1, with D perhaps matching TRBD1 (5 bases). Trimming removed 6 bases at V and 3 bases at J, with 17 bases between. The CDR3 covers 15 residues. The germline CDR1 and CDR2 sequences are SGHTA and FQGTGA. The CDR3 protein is CASSASGGTYTEAFF. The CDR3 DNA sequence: TGTGCCAGCAGTGCAAGCGGGGGGACGTACACTGAAGCTTTCTTT.

The chain's CDR3 is CASSQDGGGLETQYF. The CDR3 DNA is TGTGCCAGCAGCCAAGATGGCGGGGGCTTAGAGACCCAGTACTTC. V usage is TRBV4-2 and J usage is TRBJ2-5; TRBD2 is a possible D gene (7 bases). From germline, CDR1 is LGHNA and CDR2 YNFKEQ. The CDR3 has 15 residues. With 0 bases removed from V and 4 bases from J, the gap between germline ends came to 12 bases.

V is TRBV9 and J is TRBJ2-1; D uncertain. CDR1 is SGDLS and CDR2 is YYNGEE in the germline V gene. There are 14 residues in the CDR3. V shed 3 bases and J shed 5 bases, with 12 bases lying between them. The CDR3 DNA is TGTGCCAGCAGCGAGGAAGACATACACAATGAGCAGTTCTTC. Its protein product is CASSEEDIHNEQFF.

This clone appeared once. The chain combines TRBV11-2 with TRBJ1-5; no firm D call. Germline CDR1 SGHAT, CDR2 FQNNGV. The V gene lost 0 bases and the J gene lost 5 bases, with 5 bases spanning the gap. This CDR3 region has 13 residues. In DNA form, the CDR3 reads TGTGCCAGCAGCTTAGAGGGAGATCAGCCCCAGCATTTT. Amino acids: CASSLEGDQPQHF.